The rows below give T cell receptor beta chains drawn from one sample of a study of T cells in Graves' hyperthyroidism and ophthalmopathy. One entry per CDR3 protein results from TCRdb running MiXCR on the multiplex PCR reads. The sample contains roughly 660,000 distinct CDR3 sequences, around 16% of which appear only once. Sequenced material: blood. The receptors here all came from a man aged 50-59 years with Graves' hyperthyroidism. CDR3s include the opening cysteine and the closing phenylalanine or tryptophan. Fields, in order: J gene, D gene, clone size, V gene, CDR3 protein, CDR3 DNA. D genes are given only for firm matches. Some rows have no size entry. The others give once, few or many, or a class for an expanded clone.

j_call: TRBJ2-1
d_call: .
clone_size: .
v_call: TRBV30
cdr3_aa: CAWSVGANNEQFF
cdr3_nt: TGTGCCTGGAGTGTAGGGGCCAACAATGAGCAGTTCTTC

j_call: TRBJ1-6
d_call: TRBD1
clone_size: .
v_call: TRBV5-1
cdr3_aa: CASSLTQGGYGSPLHF
cdr3_nt: TGCGCCAGCAGCTTAACTCAGGGGGGGTATGGTTCACCCCTCCACTTT

j_call: TRBJ2-2
d_call: .
clone_size: few
v_call: TRBV6-2/TRBV6-3
cdr3_aa: CASSPTVADTGELFF
cdr3_nt: TGTGCCAGCAGTCCAACAGTAGCCGACACCGGGGAGCTGTTTTTT

j_call: TRBJ2-1
d_call: TRBD2
clone_size: .
v_call: TRBV4-1
cdr3_aa: CASSQNSGGVANEQFF
cdr3_nt: TGCGCCAGCAGCCAAAATAGCGGGGGTGTAGCTAATGAGCAGTTCTTC

j_call: TRBJ2-1
d_call: TRBD2
clone_size: many
v_call: TRBV20-1
cdr3_aa: CSASTASGSSYNEQFF
cdr3_nt: TGCAGTGCTAGTACGGCTAGCGGGAGCTCCTACAATGAGCAGTTCTTC

j_call: TRBJ2-7
d_call: TRBD1
clone_size: .
v_call: TRBV3-1
cdr3_aa: CASSQDPGQGVYEQYF
cdr3_nt: TGTGCCAGCAGCCAAGATCCGGGACAGGGGGTCTACGAGCAGTACTTC

j_call: TRBJ2-1
d_call: .
clone_size: many
v_call: TRBV7-2
cdr3_aa: CASSLARGRPYNEQFF
cdr3_nt: TGTGCCAGCAGCTTAGCGCGGGGACGCCCCTACAATGAGCAGTTCTTC

j_call: TRBJ2-4
d_call: .
clone_size: .
v_call: TRBV6-1
cdr3_aa: CASSEASSLLKNIQYF
cdr3_nt: TGTGCCAGCAGTGAAGCGTCGTCACTACTGAAAAACATTCAGTACTTC

j_call: TRBJ2-3
d_call: TRBD2
clone_size: few
v_call: TRBV20-1
cdr3_aa: CSASSSGSWYTQYF
cdr3_nt: TGCAGTGCTAGTTCCAGCGGGAGTTGGTATACGCAGTATTTT

j_call: TRBJ2-4
d_call: TRBD2
clone_size: .
v_call: TRBV6-6
cdr3_aa: CASSYAPTSGKNIQYF
cdr3_nt: TGTGCCAGCAGTTACGCCCCGACTAGCGGGAAAAACATTCAGTACTTC

j_call: TRBJ2-2
d_call: .
clone_size: many
v_call: TRBV28
cdr3_aa: CASYQSTGELFF
cdr3_nt: TGTGCCAGTTATCAGAGCACCGGGGAGCTGTTTTTT

j_call: TRBJ1-5
d_call: TRBD1
clone_size: many
v_call: TRBV18
cdr3_aa: CASSLDRDQPQHF
cdr3_nt: TGTGCCAGCTCCCTTGACAGGGATCAGCCCCAGCATTTT

j_call: TRBJ2-2
d_call: TRBD2
clone_size: few
v_call: TRBV7-3
cdr3_aa: CASSSTSGNIAGELFF
cdr3_nt: TGTGCCAGCAGCTCTACTAGCGGGAACATAGCCGGGGAGCTGTTTTTT

j_call: TRBJ2-3
d_call: .
clone_size: many
v_call: TRBV29-1
cdr3_aa: CSVEGEVPDTQYF
cdr3_nt: TGCAGCGTTGAAGGCGAAGTTCCAGATACGCAGTATTTT

j_call: TRBJ1-5
d_call: .
clone_size: many
v_call: TRBV12-3/TRBV12-4
cdr3_aa: CASSPGWPSPQHF
cdr3_nt: TGTGCCAGCAGTCCCGGATGGCCCTCGCCCCAGCATTTT

j_call: TRBJ2-7
d_call: .
clone_size: many
v_call: TRBV14
cdr3_aa: CASSPLTGFYEQYF
cdr3_nt: TGTGCCAGCAGCCCGCTGACGGGATTCTACGAGCAGTACTTC

j_call: TRBJ2-7
d_call: TRBD1
clone_size: many
v_call: TRBV11-2
cdr3_aa: CASSLASRDSYEQYF
cdr3_nt: TGTGCCAGCAGCTTAGCCTCCCGGGACAGCTACGAGCAGTACTTC

j_call: TRBJ1-5
d_call: .
clone_size: many
v_call: TRBV28
cdr3_aa: CASSLGRALWPQHF
cdr3_nt: TGTGCCAGCAGTTTAGGGCGGGCGCTTTGGCCCCAGCATTTT

j_call: TRBJ1-1
d_call: TRBD1
clone_size: few
v_call: TRBV4-3
cdr3_aa: CASSQEDRGRTEAFF
cdr3_nt: TGCGCCAGCAGCCAAGAGGACAGGGGTCGCACTGAAGCTTTCTTT

j_call: TRBJ2-7
d_call: TRBD1
clone_size: .
v_call: TRBV12-3/TRBV12-4
cdr3_aa: CASSQSWGQETYEQYF
cdr3_nt: TGTGCCAGCAGCCAGAGTTGGGGACAGGAGACCTACGAGCAGTACTTC

j_call: TRBJ2-1
d_call: TRBD1
clone_size: many
v_call: TRBV2
cdr3_aa: CASRGQGLWEQFF
cdr3_nt: TGTGCCAGCAGGGGACAGGGTTTATGGGAGCAGTTCTTC

j_call: TRBJ2-5
d_call: .
clone_size: many
v_call: TRBV24-1
cdr3_aa: CATSGGETQYF
cdr3_nt: TGTGCCACCAGTGGGGGAGAGACCCAGTACTTC

j_call: TRBJ2-3
d_call: .
clone_size: .
v_call: TRBV24-1
cdr3_aa: CATSDLKGSSTDTQYF
cdr3_nt: TGTGCCACCAGTGATTTGAAGGGATCTAGCACAGATACGCAGTATTTT

j_call: TRBJ2-3
d_call: TRBD2
clone_size: few
v_call: TRBV7-2
cdr3_aa: CASSEGLAGDTQYF
cdr3_nt: TGTGCCAGCAGCGAGGGACTAGCCGGGGATACGCAGTATTTT

j_call: TRBJ2-7
d_call: .
clone_size: .
v_call: TRBV3-1
cdr3_aa: CASSPHLSYEQYF
cdr3_nt: TGTGCCAGCAGCCCTCACCTCTCCTACGAGCAGTACTTC

j_call: TRBJ2-2
d_call: TRBD1
clone_size: .
v_call: TRBV24-1
cdr3_aa: CATSDKQGVSRGELFF
cdr3_nt: TGTGCCACCAGTGATAAACAGGGGGTATCACGCGGGGAGCTGTTTTTT

j_call: TRBJ2-7
d_call: .
clone_size: few
v_call: TRBV19
cdr3_aa: CASRPNRNYEQYF
cdr3_nt: TGTGCCAGTAGACCTAACAGGAATTACGAGCAGTACTTC

j_call: TRBJ2-5
d_call: .
clone_size: many
v_call: TRBV2
cdr3_aa: CASSNPGSRDQETQYF
cdr3_nt: TGTGCCAGCAGTAACCCCGGGTCTAGAGACCAAGAGACCCAGTACTTC

j_call: TRBJ1-1
d_call: .
clone_size: many
v_call: TRBV19
cdr3_aa: CASSITVENTEAFF
cdr3_nt: TGTGCCAGTAGTATTACGGTGGAGAACACTGAAGCTTTCTTT

j_call: TRBJ2-2
d_call: TRBD2
clone_size: few
v_call: TRBV4-3
cdr3_aa: CASSPRGGAKYTGELFF
cdr3_nt: TGCGCCAGCAGCCCCCGGGGGGGGGCTAAATACACCGGGGAGCTGTTTTTT

j_call: TRBJ1-6
d_call: .
clone_size: many
v_call: TRBV2
cdr3_aa: CASSPPYSSDPLHF
cdr3_nt: TGTGCCAGCAGCCCCCCCTATTCTAGCGATCCCCTCCACTTT

j_call: TRBJ2-2
d_call: TRBD2
clone_size: .
v_call: TRBV3-1
cdr3_aa: CASSQEVSGFTGELFF
cdr3_nt: TGTGCCAGCAGCCAAGAAGTTAGCGGGTTTACCGGGGAGCTGTTTTTT

j_call: TRBJ2-7
d_call: .
clone_size: many
v_call: TRBV28
cdr3_aa: CASSSGQTYEQYF
cdr3_nt: TGTGCCAGCAGTTCCGGACAGACCTACGAGCAGTACTTC

j_call: TRBJ1-1
d_call: TRBD1
clone_size: few
v_call: TRBV19
cdr3_aa: CASRLDRGITEAFF
cdr3_nt: TGTGCCAGTAGATTGGACAGGGGGATCACTGAAGCTTTCTTT

j_call: TRBJ2-7
d_call: .
clone_size: few
v_call: TRBV9
cdr3_aa: CASSVDSAGIYEQYF
cdr3_nt: TGTGCCAGCAGCGTAGACTCCGCAGGGATCTACGAGCAGTACTTC

j_call: TRBJ2-5
d_call: .
clone_size: many
v_call: TRBV12-3/TRBV12-4
cdr3_aa: CASSPRTVETQYF
cdr3_nt: TGTGCCAGCAGCCCCAGGACGGTCGAGACCCAGTACTTC

j_call: TRBJ2-2
d_call: TRBD1
clone_size: .
v_call: TRBV7-9
cdr3_aa: CASSSRDRGNTGELFF
cdr3_nt: TGTGCCAGCAGCTCTCGAGACAGGGGTAACACCGGGGAGCTGTTTTTT

j_call: TRBJ2-7
d_call: .
clone_size: many
v_call: TRBV2
cdr3_aa: CASSDDVPPYEQYF
cdr3_nt: TGTGCCAGCAGTGACGACGTTCCTCCCTACGAGCAGTACTTC

j_call: TRBJ2-7
d_call: .
clone_size: many
v_call: TRBV12-3/TRBV12-4
cdr3_aa: CASSPRLMYEQYF
cdr3_nt: TGTGCCAGCAGCCCCAGGTTAATGTACGAGCAGTACTTC

j_call: TRBJ2-1
d_call: .
clone_size: many
v_call: TRBV28
cdr3_aa: CASSLRNSGSNEQFF
cdr3_nt: TGTGCCAGCAGTTTACGGAACTCCGGGAGCAATGAGCAGTTCTTC

j_call: TRBJ2-5
d_call: .
clone_size: many
v_call: TRBV12-3/TRBV12-4
cdr3_aa: CASSPGARRYQETQYF
cdr3_nt: TGTGCCAGCAGTCCCGGGGCTCGGAGGTACCAAGAGACCCAGTACTTC